This TCR beta chain is drawn from a study of response to subunit inactivated influenza vaccine. Study findings and constraints: The study's authors posited that every seasonal influenza vaccination enlists few new T cells.

Details on this clonotype: Antigen unknown.

CDR1 is DFQATT, CDR2 SNEGSKA, per germline (reference sequence). CDR3 length: 14 residues. V shed 4 bases and J 6 bases; nucleotides not matched to a gene: 8. MiXCR, applied by TCRdb to the RT-PCR reads, yields one record per CDR3 protein. The sample lists 600,000 to 850,000 distinct CDR3 sequences; around 15% were seen once. The chain joins TRBV20-1 to TRBJ2-7, with 11 bases fitting TRBD2. The receptor was isolated from a man between 45 and 60 years old who received an inactivated influenza vaccine. Sequenced here: PBMCs from blood, sampled 14 to 15 days before vaccination. CDR3 in DNA: TGCAGTGCTATTACCACTAGCGGGGGAGTCGAGCAGTACTTC. Encoded protein: CSAITTSGGVEQYF.